This passage covers 28 T cell receptor beta chains from one sample sequenced in a study of immune heterogeneity within non-small cell lung tumors. TCR beta CDR3 amplification used multiplex PCR with 32 V and 13 J primers. Using its own MiXCR run on the multiplex PCR reads, TCRdb lists one record per CDR3 protein. Of about 5,700 distinct CDR3 sequences listed, roughly 23% were seen once; the top ten hold 9% to 10%. TCRs were amplified from approximately 600 ng gDNA of bulk tumor per sample. During surgery, each primary tumor gave multiple biopsies spaced as far apart as possible. Samples came from untreated patients having curative surgery for newly diagnosed non-small cell lung cancer. The sample comprised lung tumor tissue. These receptors all stem from an older woman with non-small cell lung cancer.

CDR3 nucleotides: TGTGCCAGCCGACTAGCGGGAGGACCAGATACGCAGTATTTT. It translates to CASRLAGGPDTQYF. The J gene is TRBJ2-3, the V gene TRBV2; 13 nucleotides agree with TRBD2. V gave up 8 bases and J gave up 4 bases; unmatched junction bases: 3. CDR3 length: 14 amino acids. CDR1 and CDR2 (germline): SNHLY, FYNNEI.

This clonotype is categorized as medium-sized (0.01 to 0.1%). CDR3 in DNA: TGTGCCACCAGCGAGGTTTACAATGAGCAGTTCTTC. Its protein is CATSEVYNEQFF. The chain has TRBV15 and TRBJ2-1; the D is unclear. With 5 bases removed from V and 4 bases from J, the gap between germline ends came to 6 bases. The CDR3 is 12 residues long. Looked up from germline, CDR1 is LNHNV and CDR2 is YYDKDF (reference sequence).

Turning to this clonotype: This sequence may be a read error, since a much larger clone differs from it by one base. The chain is built from TRBV20-1 and TRBJ2-1; D may be TRBD2 (5 bases). Trimming took 5 bases from V and 3 from J, leaving 17 bases between them. This CDR3 spans 15 amino acids. The germline gives CDR1 DFQATT, CDR2 SNEGSKA (reference sequence). The CDR3 DNA reads as TGCAGTGCTCCAGACTACCTCTCCTACTACAATGAGCAGTTCTTC. The encoded protein is CSAPDYLSYYNEQFF.

This clonotype was observed once. Given a much more abundant clone one base away, this may be a read error. This chain links TRBV5-6 with TRBJ2-7; 8 bases agree with TRBD2. The germline V gene encodes CDR1 SGHDT and CDR2 YYEEEE. The CDR3 runs 16 residues. With 4 bases clipped from V and 5 bases from J, the junction kept 14 bases outside the gene matches. Here the CDR3 reads CASSATRGALGNEQYF. The CDR3, as DNA: TGTGCCAGCAGCGCCACGCGGGGGGCGCTCGGAAACGAGCAGTACTTC.

This clonotype counts as medium-sized (0.01 to 0.1%). The rearrangement links TRBV30 to TRBJ2-7; no clear D gene. The CDR3 is 12 residues long. V lost 2 bases and J lost 7, with 12 bases in between. CDR1 and CDR2 from the germline V gene are GTSNPN and SVGIG (reference sequence). CDR3 residues: CAWSSRAREQYF. The CDR3 nucleotides read TGTGCCTGGAGTTCACGTGCGAGGGAGCAGTACTTC.

By proportion, this clonotype is medium-sized (0.01 to 0.1%). The chain has TRBV12-3 or TRBV12-4 and TRBJ2-3, with 9 positions matching TRBD2. The V and J ends lost 2 bases and 4 bases, in that order; junction bases with no gene match: 4. The CDR3 totals 15 residues. CDR3 loop: CASSLSSGTADTQYF. DNA for the CDR3: TGTGCCAGCAGTTTATCTAGCGGGACAGCAGATACGCAGTATTTT.

In the case of this clonotype: A much more abundant neighbour one base away suggests this may be a read error. This chain connects TRBV5-1 to TRBJ2-7; 8 nucleotides align to TRBD2. The CDR3 loop spans 15 amino acids. Germline V gives CDR1 SGHRS, CDR2 YFSETQ. V dropped 4 bases and J dropped 4; count of bases not matched to a gene: 10. The CDR3 DNA sequence: TGCGCCAGCAGCGCCGGGACTAGAGGGAGGTACGAGCAGTACTTC. This sequence encodes CASSAGTRGRYEQYF.

This clonotype counts as medium-sized. V and J are TRBV6-2 or TRBV6-3 and TRBJ1-1; 7 nucleotides match TRBD1. This CDR3 spans 13 amino acids. Germline V lookup: CDR1 MNHEY, CDR2 SVGEGT. V lost 8 bases and J lost 3; bases outside the gene matches: 6. The CDR3 nucleotides read TGTGCCAGCCGCGGGGACAGCCACACTGAAGCTTTCTTT. It translates to CASRGDSHTEAFF.

In its sample, this clonotype is medium-sized. The chain couples TRBV28 to TRBJ2-7; D might be TRBD2 (5 bases). With 2 bases removed from V and 2 bases from J, the gap between germline ends came to 13 bases. Germline CDR1 and CDR2: MDHEN and SYDVKM. This CDR3 has 15 residues. DNA of the CDR3: TGTGCCAGCAGTTTACGGGGTTGGGGTACCTACGAGCAGTACTTC. This encodes CASSLRGWGTYEQYF.

A word on this clonotype: This could be a read error, since a much larger clone is one nucleotide away. V is TRBV18 and J is TRBJ2-2, with D unclear. This CDR3 contains 15 residues. The V end was cut by 5 bases, the J end by 2 bases, with 12 bases between. Per germline, CDR1 KGHSH and CDR2 LQKENI. CDR3 DNA sequence: TGTGCCAGCTCAGCCCTGGACCAAAACACCGGGGAGCTGTTTTTT. This codes for CASSALDQNTGELFF.

This sequence joins TRBV7-9 and TRBJ2-7, with D unclear. The germline V and J ends were trimmed by 1 base and 4 bases, with 5 bases remaining between them. The CDR3 covers 12 residues. Germline values: CDR1 SEHNR, CDR2 FQNEAQ (reference sequence). DNA of the CDR3: TGTGCCAGCAGCTTAGAATCGTACGAGCAGTACTTC. This gives the protein CASSLESYEQYF. The full variable domain, rest sourced from reference TRBV7-9 and TRBJ2-7, is DTGVSQNPRHKITKRGQNVTFRCDPISEHNRLYWYRQTLGQGPEFLTYFQNEAQLEKSRLLSDRFSAERPKGSFSTLEIQRTEQGDSAMYLCASSLESYEQYFGPGTRLTVT.

Points on this clonotype: The CDR3 ends on some other residue instead of the conserved phenylalanine or tryptophan, so this is likely a read error. The V and J genes are TRBV30 and TRBJ1-1; D may be TRBD1 (6 bases). Germline lookup yields CDR1 GTSNPN and CDR2 SVGIG (reference sequence). Between the trimmed V and J ends, which lost 2 bases and 0 bases, there was a span of 13 bases. This CDR3 spans 15 amino acids. This chain's CDR3 is CAWSRMTGVNTEAFS. Here the CDR3 DNA reads TGTGCCTGGAGTCGGATGACAGGCGTGAACACTGAAGCTTTCTCT.

This clonotype appeared a few times. This chain uses TRBV5-1 with TRBJ2-3, with D maybe TRBD1 (6 bases). The ends were cut back, 3 bases at V and 3 bases at J, with 8 bases in the middle. The CDR3 sequence is 13 residues long. Germline loops: CDR1 SGHRS, CDR2 YFSETQ. CDR3 nucleotide sequence: TGCGCCAGCAGCTACCAGGGGACAGATACGCAGTATTTT. Residues: CASSYQGTDTQYF.

This clonotype was counted between two and nine times. The rearrangement uses TRBV6-1 and TRBJ1-3; weak D call: TRBD1 (6 bases). Trimming removed 1 base from V and 5 bases from J, with 18 bases in between. This CDR3 is 17 amino acids long. The V gene's germline CDR1 is MNHNS and CDR2 SASEGT. As DNA, the CDR3 is TGTGCCAGCAGTGAAGTCTCTCCCCGGGACAAACGAAACACCATATATTTT. Its translation is CASSEVSPRDKRNTIYF.

By sample share, this clonotype is medium-sized. This rearrangement joins TRBV6-1 to TRBJ2-3, with 8 positions matching TRBD1. The CDR3 is made up of 16 amino acids. CDR1 MNHNS and CDR2 SASEGT come from the germline V gene. V dropped 5 bases and J dropped 3; count of bases not matched to a gene: 10. CDR3 sequence reads: CASSSAAGGGTDTQYF. The DNA of the CDR3 is TGTGCCAGCAGTTCTGCCGCAGGGGGCGGAACAGATACGCAGTATTTT.

This clonotype qualifies as medium-sized (0.01 to 0.1%). The chain recombines TRBV28 with TRBJ2-2, with 9 nucleotides matching TRBD2. The V gene end was trimmed by 1 base and the J gene end by 6 bases; junction bases not matched to a gene: 3. CDR3 size: 15 residues. Germline values: CDR1 MDHEN, CDR2 SYDVKM. CDR3: CASSLLAGGPGELFF. The CDR3 DNA reads as TGTGCCAGCAGTTTATTGGCGGGAGGGCCCGGGGAGCTGTTTTTT.

This clonotype is categorized as medium-sized. The chain employs TRBV5-1 and TRBJ2-7; D is perhaps TRBD1 or TRBD2 (5 bases each). Germline CDR1 and CDR2: SGHRS and YFSETQ. V lost 0 bases and J lost 3, with 16 bases in between. The CDR3 contains 16 residues. The CDR3 DNA sequence: TGCGCCAGCAGCTTGGGCTTAGGACTGGGGGACTACGAGCAGTACTTC. Amino acid sequence: CASSLGLGLGDYEQYF. Combining the CDR3 with reference TRBV5-1 and TRBJ2-7 gives the whole variable domain KAGVTQTPRYLIKTRGQQVTLSCSPISGHRSVSWYQQTPGQGLQFLFEYFSETQRNKGNFPGRFSGRQFSNSRSEMNVSTLELGDSALYLCASSLGLGLGDYEQYFGPGTRLTVT.

This chain joins TRBV4-1 and TRBJ1-2; TRBD1 agrees at 7 bases. The V and J ends lost 3 bases and 3 bases, in that order; junction bases with no gene match: 10. The V gene's germline CDR1 is MGHRA and CDR2 YSYEKL. This CDR3 has 16 amino acids. CDR3 in DNA: TGCGCCAGCAGCCATTGGCGTCAGGGGGTGGACTATGGCTACACCTTC. This gives the protein CASSHWRQGVDYGYTF.

This clonotype occurred many times. The chain carries TRBV9 and TRBJ2-1; 7 bases align to TRBD2. The CDR3 has 17 residues. Looked up from germline, CDR1 is SGDLS and CDR2 is YYNGEE. V was pared by 1 base and J by 1 base, with 8 bases of the junction left unmatched. CDR3 in DNA: TGTGCCAGCAGCGTACTTTCCTCGGGAGGTTCCTACAATGAGCAGTTCTTC. Encoded protein: CASSVLSSGGSYNEQFF.

Concerning this clonotype: A read error may produce the germline difference seen at one junction end. V and J are TRBV20-1 and TRBJ2-1, with 12 bases that match TRBD2. Looked up from germline, CDR1 is DFQATT and CDR2 is SNEGSKA (reference sequence). This CDR3 has 15 amino acids. The CDR3, as DNA: TGCATTGCTAGGGCCCCTAGCGGGAGGGCCCATGAGCAGTTCTTC. This gives the protein CIARAPSGRAHEQFF.

On this clonotype: This may arise from a read error, as a much more abundant clone is one base away. J is TRBJ2-2 and V is TRBV6-9; D unclear. The germline V gene has CDR1 MNHGY and CDR2 SVAAGI. V lost 4 bases and J lost 7, with 10 bases in between. The CDR3 totals 13 residues. The CDR3 is CASSFEDGGELFF. The CDR3 coding sequence is TGTGCCAGCAGTTTTGAGGATGGCGGGGAGCTGTTTTTT.

Comment on this clonotype: A much larger clone differs by one base, so this may be a read error. The chain recombines TRBV3-1 with TRBJ1-1; TRBD1 is a possible D gene (5 bases). Germline lookup yields CDR1 LGHDT and CDR2 YNNKEL (reference sequence). The CDR3 has 15 amino acids. Trimming pared 0 bases from V and 1 base from J, leaving 9 bases between. This chain's CDR3 is CASSQDGGKNTEAFF. In DNA, the CDR3 is TGTGCCAGCAGCCAAGATGGGGGGAAGAACACTGAAGCTTTCTTT.

On this clonotype itself: A clone one base away is much larger, so this may be a read error. The chain carries TRBV2 and TRBJ2-7; the D is unclear. CDR3 length equals 11 residues. Germline V CDR1 and CDR2: SNHLY, FYNNEI. The CDR3 region is CASSPTYDQYF. The CDR3 nucleotides are TGTGCCAGCAGTCCTACCTACGACCAGTACTTC.

V is TRBV28 and J is TRBJ1-1; D possibly corresponds to TRBD1 (5 bases). Germline values: CDR1 MDHEN, CDR2 SYDVKM. Trimming took 3 bases from V and 3 from J, leaving 14 bases between them. The CDR3 extends over 15 amino acids. The CDR3 DNA follows: TGTGCCAGCAGTTTTCCCCCTCAGGGATACACTGAAGCTTTCTTT. Protein: CASSFPPQGYTEAFF.

In this sample, this clonotype is medium-sized (0.01 to 0.1%). The gene calls are TRBV27 and TRBJ1-1; TRBD1 matches at 8 bases. Trimming removed 5 bases from V and 0 bases from J; junction bases left unmatched: 5. The V gene's germline CDR1 is MNHEY and CDR2 SMNVEV (reference sequence). CDR3 length: 15 residues. The CDR3, as DNA: TGTGCCAGCAGTCCGGACAGGGTTATGAACACTGAAGCTTTCTTT. Encoded protein: CASSPDRVMNTEAFF.

This clonotype turned up a few times. The chain combines TRBV28 with TRBJ2-4, with TRBD1 identical over 7 bases. Trimming removed 5 bases from V and 4 bases from J; junction bases left unmatched: 8. This CDR3 is built from 15 residues. Germline V CDR1 and CDR2: MDHEN, SYDVKM. In DNA form, the CDR3 reads TGTGCCAGCAGTGAACCGGGACAGCGGAAAAACATTCAGTACTTC. It specifies CASSEPGQRKNIQYF.

This chain links TRBV3-2 with TRBJ2-5; the D segment call TRBD1 is taken from the table without a DNA check. TRBV3-2 constitutes a pseudogene. CDR3 size: 19 residues. In nucleotides, the CDR3 is TGTGCCAGCAGCCAACCCGACGGGGATCCGGCCCCGAACAAAGAGACCCAGTACTTC. This gives the protein CASSQPDGDPAPNKETQYF.

This clonotype turned up a few times. J is TRBJ2-3 and V is TRBV3-1, with TRBD2 identical over 9 bases. Germline values: CDR1 LGHDT, CDR2 YNNKEL (reference sequence). Germline trimming cut 4 bases from V and 5 bases from J; bases unmatched to any gene: 4. The length of the CDR3 is 14 residues. Written as DNA, the CDR3 is TGTGCCAGCAGCCGGACTAGCGAGGGAGATACGCAGTATTTT. Its translation is CASSRTSEGDTQYF.